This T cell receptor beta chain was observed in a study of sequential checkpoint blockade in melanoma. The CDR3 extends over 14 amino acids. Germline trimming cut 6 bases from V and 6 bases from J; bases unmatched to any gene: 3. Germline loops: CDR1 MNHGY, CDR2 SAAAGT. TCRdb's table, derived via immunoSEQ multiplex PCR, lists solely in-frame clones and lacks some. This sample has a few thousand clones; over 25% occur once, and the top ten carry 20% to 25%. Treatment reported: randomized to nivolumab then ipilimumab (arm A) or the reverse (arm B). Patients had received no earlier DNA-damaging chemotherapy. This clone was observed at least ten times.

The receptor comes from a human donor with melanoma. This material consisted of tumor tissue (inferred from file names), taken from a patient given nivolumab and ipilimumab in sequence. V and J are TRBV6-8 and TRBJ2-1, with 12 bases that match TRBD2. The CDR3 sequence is CASRATSGGNEQFF. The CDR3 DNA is TGTGCCAGCAGGGCGACTAGCGGGGGCAATGAGCAGTTCTTC.